This TCR beta chain stems from a study of T cell changes during pregnancy in multiple sclerosis. TCRdb's table, derived via immunoSEQ multiplex PCR, lists solely in-frame clones and lacks some. The repertoire consists of some 37,000 clones, with 80% to 95% occurring once and the leading ten covering roughly an eighth. The CDR3 runs 14 residues. CDR1 is LGHNA and CDR2 is YNFKEQ in the germline V gene. V lost 4 bases and J 4 bases, leaving 13 bases between the germline ends. This rearrangement joins TRBV4-2 to TRBJ1-1; the D gene is possibly TRBD1 (5 bases). The sample here was CD8+ T cells from peripheral blood mononuclear cells, taken after pregnancy. This TCR was sampled from a female donor with multiple sclerosis, enrolled in a pregnancy study. The CDR3 region has the DNA TGTGCCAGCAGCCCGCAGTTGGGGGGCACTGAAGCTTTCTTT. Amino acids: CASSPQLGGTEAFF.